This T cell receptor beta chain derives from a study of tumor and adjacent non-tumor tissue in lung cancer. Concerning this clonotype: A clone one base away is much larger, so this may be a read error.

Three rounds of nested PCR, following a modified ARM-PCR protocol, produced the TCRbeta library. From the multiplex PCR reads, TCRdb called clonotypes with MiXCR, one entry per CDR3 protein. The sample lists under 250,000 distinct CDR3 sequences; over 55% were seen once. No cell sorting was done before RNA was extracted from the tissue. The germline V gene has CDR1 DFQATT and CDR2 SNEGSKA (reference sequence). The CDR3 has 13 amino acids. Unmatched junction bases numbered 13, after V lost 8 bases and J lost 7 bases. The origin of this receptor is a man between 60 and 70 years old with non-small cell lung cancer. The V call is TRBV20-1, the J call TRBJ1-2; the match to TRBD1 covers 7 bases. Input material: lung tumor tissue. The CDR3 loop reads CSSKQGLHCGYTF. CDR3 in DNA: TGCAGTTCAAAACAGGGGCTCCACTGTGGCTACACCTTC.